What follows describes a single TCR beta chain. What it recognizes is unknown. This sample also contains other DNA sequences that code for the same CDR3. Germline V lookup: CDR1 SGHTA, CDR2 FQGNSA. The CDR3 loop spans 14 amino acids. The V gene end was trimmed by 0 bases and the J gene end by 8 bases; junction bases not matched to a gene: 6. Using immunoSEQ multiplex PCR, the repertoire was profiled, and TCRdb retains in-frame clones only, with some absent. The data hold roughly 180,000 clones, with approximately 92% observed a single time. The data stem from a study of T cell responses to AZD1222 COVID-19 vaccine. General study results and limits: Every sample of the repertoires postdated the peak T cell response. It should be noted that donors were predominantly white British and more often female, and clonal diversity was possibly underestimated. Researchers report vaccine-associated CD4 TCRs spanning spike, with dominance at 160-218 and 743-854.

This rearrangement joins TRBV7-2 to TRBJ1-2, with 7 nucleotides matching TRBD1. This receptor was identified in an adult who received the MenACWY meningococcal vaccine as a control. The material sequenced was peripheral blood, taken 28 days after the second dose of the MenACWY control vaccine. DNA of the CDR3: TGTGCCAGCAGCTTAGCGCCAGGGGGAGGCGGCTACACCTTC. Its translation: CASSLAPGGGGYTF. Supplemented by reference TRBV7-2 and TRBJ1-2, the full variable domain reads GAGVSQSPSNKVTEKGKDVELRCDPISGHTALYWYRQSLGQGLEFLIYFQGNSAPDKSGLPSDRFSAERTGGSVSTLTIQRTQQEDSAVYLCASSLAPGGGGYTFGSGTRLTVV.